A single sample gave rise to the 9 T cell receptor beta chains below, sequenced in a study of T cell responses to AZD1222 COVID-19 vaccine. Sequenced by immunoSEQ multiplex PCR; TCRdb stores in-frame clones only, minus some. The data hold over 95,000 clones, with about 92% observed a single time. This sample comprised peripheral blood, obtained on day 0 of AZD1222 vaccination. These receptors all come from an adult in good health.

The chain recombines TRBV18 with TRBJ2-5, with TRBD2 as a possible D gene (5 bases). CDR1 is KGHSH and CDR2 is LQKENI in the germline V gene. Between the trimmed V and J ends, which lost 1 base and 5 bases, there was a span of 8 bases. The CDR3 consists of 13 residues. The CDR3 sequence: CASSPRPGETQYF. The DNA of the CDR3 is TGTGCCAGCTCACCACGCCCGGGGGAGACCCAGTACTTC.

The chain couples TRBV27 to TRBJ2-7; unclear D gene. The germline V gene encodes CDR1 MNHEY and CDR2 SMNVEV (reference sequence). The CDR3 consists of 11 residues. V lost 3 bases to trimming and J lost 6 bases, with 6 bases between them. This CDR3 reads CASSFFGEQYF. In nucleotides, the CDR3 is TGTGCCAGCAGTTTTTTCGGCGAGCAGTACTTC.

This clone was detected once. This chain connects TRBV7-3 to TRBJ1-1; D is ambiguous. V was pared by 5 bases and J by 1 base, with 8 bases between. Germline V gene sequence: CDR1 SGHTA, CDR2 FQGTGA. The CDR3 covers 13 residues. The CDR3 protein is CASSPGRNTEAFF. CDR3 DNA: TGTGCCAGCAGCCCCGGTCGGAACACTGAAGCTTTCTTT.

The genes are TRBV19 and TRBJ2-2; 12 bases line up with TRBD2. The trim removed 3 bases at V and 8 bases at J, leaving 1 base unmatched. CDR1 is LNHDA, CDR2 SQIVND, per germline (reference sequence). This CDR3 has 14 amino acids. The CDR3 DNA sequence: TGTGCCAGTAGTATCGGACTAGCGGGAGGGGAGCTGTTTTTT. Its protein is CASSIGLAGGELFF.

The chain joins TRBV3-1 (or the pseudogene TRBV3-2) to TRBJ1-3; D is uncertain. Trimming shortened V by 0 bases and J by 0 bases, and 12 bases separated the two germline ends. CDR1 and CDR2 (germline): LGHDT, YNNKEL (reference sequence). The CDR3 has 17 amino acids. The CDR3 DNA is TGTGCCAGCAGCCAAGAAGCTTTCCCCTTCTCTGGAAACACCATATATTTT. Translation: CASSQEAFPFSGNTIYF.

The chain's CDR3 is CAISATSGTHTDTQYF. The CDR3 DNA reads as TGTGCCATCAGTGCGACTAGCGGGACTCACACAGATACGCAGTATTTT. This sequence joins TRBV10-3 and TRBJ2-3; 11 bases are a match to TRBD2. J was trimmed by 2 bases and V by 4 bases; bases with no gene match: 5. The CDR3 is made up of 16 amino acids. Germline-derived CDR1 and CDR2 are ENHRY and SYGVKD.

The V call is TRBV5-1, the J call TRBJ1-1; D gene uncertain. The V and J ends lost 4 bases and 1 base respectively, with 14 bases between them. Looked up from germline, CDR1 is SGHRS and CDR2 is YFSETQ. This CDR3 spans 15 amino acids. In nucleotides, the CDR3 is TGCGCCAGCAGCCCCTCGAATAGGGCGAACACTGAAGCTTTCTTT. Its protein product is CASSPSNRANTEAFF.

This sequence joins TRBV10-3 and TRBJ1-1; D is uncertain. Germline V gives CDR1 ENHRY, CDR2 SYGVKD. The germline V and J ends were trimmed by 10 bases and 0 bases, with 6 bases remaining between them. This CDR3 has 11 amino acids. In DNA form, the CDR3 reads TGTGCCACCAGAGTGAACACTGAAGCTTTCTTT. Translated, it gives CATRVNTEAFF.

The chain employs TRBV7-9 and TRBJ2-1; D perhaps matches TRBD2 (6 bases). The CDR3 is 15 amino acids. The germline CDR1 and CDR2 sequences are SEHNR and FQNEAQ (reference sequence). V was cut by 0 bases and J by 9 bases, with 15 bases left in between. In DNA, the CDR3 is TGTGCCAGCAGCTTAGCGGGCAACATGGGGGGTGAGCAGTTCTTC. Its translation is CASSLAGNMGGEQFF.